This passage covers 10 T cell receptor beta chains from one sample sequenced in a study of T cells after yellow fever vaccination. Each CDR3 protein is one row after TCRdb ran MiXCR on the 5' RACE reads. The sample yields 310,000 or so distinct CDR3 sequences, around 3.9% seen once. Sequencing was performed on PBMCs, taken on the day of the yellow fever booster vaccination. The receptors were gathered from a man between 18 and 35 years old who received the YFV17D yellow fever vaccine.

This clonotype was seen a handful of times. V and J are TRBV6-5 and TRBJ1-1; 8 bases are shared with TRBD1. V shed 6 bases and J 5 bases; nucleotides not matched to a gene: 8. The CDR3 has 14 amino acids. Germline CDR1 MNHEY, CDR2 SVGAGI. CDR3 sequence: CASSYDRGMTEAFF. The CDR3 nucleotides read TGTGCCAGCAGCTATGACAGGGGTATGACTGAAGCTTTCTTT.

This clonotype was picked up a small number of times. CDR3 in amino acids: CASSLLAGDEQFF. The CDR3 DNA sequence: TGCGCCAGCAGCTTACTAGCGGGGGATGAGCAGTTCTTC. The chain has TRBV5-1 and TRBJ2-1; 11 positions agree with TRBD2. Unmatched junction bases numbered 0, after V lost 2 bases and J lost 8 bases. Germline-derived CDR1 and CDR2 are SGHRS and YFSETQ. The CDR3 is 13 amino acids.

This clonotype has just a few counts. The rearrangement uses TRBV20-1 and TRBJ2-7, with 8 bases identical to TRBD1. The J segment lost 3 bases and the V segment lost 6 bases, leaving 7 bases of the junction unmatched. CDR1 and CDR2 from the germline V gene are DFQATT and SNEGSKA (reference sequence). The CDR3 totals 13 residues. CDR3: CSAVEDRDYEQYF. Written as DNA, the CDR3 is TGCAGTGCCGTCGAGGACAGGGACTACGAGCAGTACTTC.

The sample holds many counts of this clonotype. The chain employs TRBV7-8 and TRBJ2-7; 12 nucleotides align to TRBD2. Looked up from germline, CDR1 is SGHVS and CDR2 is FQNEAQ. The CDR3 is 16 amino acids. Germline trimming cut 5 bases from V and 2 bases from J; bases unmatched to any gene: 7. Here the CDR3 DNA reads TGTGCCAGCAGCATACTAGCGGGGGGCCTTACCTACGAGCAGTACGTC. This encodes CASSILAGGLTYEQYV.

V is TRBV7-2 and J is TRBJ2-1, with D unclear. This CDR3 contains 16 residues. Trimming removed 1 base at V and 8 bases at J, with 18 bases between. Germline CDR1 SGHTA, CDR2 FQGNSA. The CDR3 here is CASSLGQLGGLDEQFF. DNA for the CDR3: TGTGCCAGCAGCTTAGGGCAGCTGGGTGGGTTGGATGAGCAGTTCTTC.

This clonotype came up many times. The V gene is TRBV11-2, the J gene TRBJ2-5; D not resolved. Germline values: CDR1 SGHAT, CDR2 FQNNGV. V lost 4 bases to trimming and J lost 5 bases, with 20 bases between them. The CDR3 runs 16 residues. CDR3 nucleotide sequence: TGTGCCAGCAGCTCAGAGGTCAGAACAGTCCTGGAGACCCAGTACTTC. Encoded protein: CASSSEVRTVLETQYF.

There are many counts of this clonotype. The rearrangement uses TRBV21-1 and TRBJ1-1; no DNA check was done on the table's D call, TRBD1. TRBV21-1 is noted as a pseudogene. The CDR3 covers 15 residues. The CDR3 sequence is CASSKGGVSYTEAFF. The CDR3 DNA is TGTGCCAGCAGCAAGGGGGGGGTTTCGTACACTGAAGCTTTCTTT.

This clonotype was counted ten times or more. The genes are TRBV28 and TRBJ1-4; D is ambiguous. The V and J ends lost 4 bases and 6 bases respectively, with 12 bases between them. The CDR3 length is 14 residues. Germline CDR1 is MDHEN and CDR2 is SYDVKM. CDR3 sequence: CASSSRFGDEKLFF. DNA for the CDR3: TGTGCCAGCAGTTCGCGGTTTGGGGATGAAAAACTGTTTTTT.

Many counts were recorded for this clonotype. This sequence joins TRBV6-5 and TRBJ1-1, with D tentatively TRBD1 (5 bases). CDR1 MNHEY and CDR2 SVGAGI come from the germline V gene. The CDR3 is made up of 11 amino acids. V was cut by 6 bases and J by 5 bases, with 7 bases left in between. CDR3 sequence reads: CASRGETEAFF. CDR3 nucleotides: TGTGCCAGCAGAGGGGAGACTGAAGCTTTCTTT.

This clonotype was counted at least ten times. The V gene is TRBV12-3 or TRBV12-4, the J gene TRBJ1-1, with 9 bases identical to TRBD1. The CDR3 has 13 amino acids. With V trimmed by 6 bases and J by 4 bases, 3 bases remained unmatched. The CDR3 spells CASSNRGPTEAFF. Here the CDR3 DNA reads TGTGCCAGCAGCAACAGGGGGCCCACTGAAGCTTTCTTT.